This T cell receptor (beta chain) was sequenced during a study of T cells in Graves' hyperthyroidism and ophthalmopathy. Researchers amplified the TCR beta CDR3 regions from RNA transcripts. First-round RT-PCR of the TCR CDR3 relied on the HTBI primer set. TCRdb used MiXCR to reprocess the multiplex PCR reads, holding one entry per CDR3 protein. The repertoire holds around 290,000 distinct CDR3 sequences, about an eighth seen once, with roughly 7.5% in the top ten. This clonotype was seen ten or more times. CDR1 is SGHRS, CDR2 YFSETQ, per germline. The CDR3 covers 15 residues. Unmatched junction bases numbered 5, after V lost 4 bases and J lost 9 bases.

The chain uses TRBV5-1 and TRBJ2-1; 15 bases fit TRBD2. The receptor was derived from a woman aged 25 to 39 with Graves' hyperthyroidism that later progressed to Graves' ophthalmopathy. The sample taken for sequencing was blood. This chain's CDR3 is CASSHGLAGGGEQFF. The CDR3 nucleotides are TGCGCCAGCAGCCACGGACTAGCGGGAGGGGGTGAGCAGTTCTTC.